A single sample is the source of the 9 T cell receptor beta chains below, sequenced in a study of human T cells and chemical hapten exposure. Time point specified: patch test 3, about 24 weeks after DPC sensitization. Treatment meaning: therapeutic diphenylcyclopropenone sensitization with weekly scalp DPC. MiXCR was run by TCRdb on the RACE reads, yielding one entry per CDR3 protein. The data contain some 79,000 distinct CDR3 sequences, 10% to 14% of them seen just once; the ten biggest clones take up roughly 3.7%. Sequencing was performed on whole blood, taken in connection with sensitization to the hapten diphenylcyclopropenone (DPC). Receptors were obtained from a woman aged 45-65 years with alopecia areata. Some clones in this sample may be carry-over from other donors' samples.

This clonotype was picked up a small number of times. V is TRBV24-1 and J is TRBJ2-1; tentatively, D is TRBD2 (5 bases). Trimming took off 1 base at V and 9 bases at J, with 9 bases between the two ends. The germline gives CDR1 KGHDR, CDR2 SFDVKD. The CDR3 loop spans 13 amino acids. The CDR3 is CATSDFLGSEQFF. CDR3 bases: TGTGCCACCAGTGATTTCTTGGGGAGTGAGCAGTTCTTC.

Many counts were recorded for this clonotype. The CDR3 loop reads CASSYRNPNYEQYF. For the CDR3, the DNA is TGTGCCAGCAGTTACAGGAATCCCAACTACGAGCAGTACTTC. The chain couples TRBV6-4 to TRBJ2-7; D might be TRBD1 (5 bases). V gave up 5 bases and J gave up 3 bases, with 14 bases separating them. The CDR3 is made up of 14 amino acids. Germline-derived CDR1 and CDR2 are MRHNA and SNTAGT.

This clonotype was detected ten times or more. CDR3 bases: TGTGCCAGCAGCCGGGACAGCTTTAGCAATCAGCCCCAGCATTTT. Protein: CASSRDSFSNQPQHF. V usage is TRBV9 and J usage is TRBJ1-5, with 7 bases aligning to TRBD1. From germline, CDR1 is SGDLS and CDR2 YYNGEE. This CDR3 comprises 15 residues. V was pared by 4 bases and J by 0 bases, with 4 bases of the junction left unmatched.

This clonotype was observed a single time. The chain combines TRBV29-1 with TRBJ1-1, with TRBD1 matching over 7 bases. The ends lost 5 bases at V and 0 bases at J; junction bases unmatched: 12. This CDR3 has 16 amino acids. In germline, CDR1 is SQVTM, CDR2 ANQGSEA. CDR3: CSVPHAGGRMNTEAFF. The CDR3 nucleotides read TGCAGCGTTCCCCACGCAGGGGGTAGAATGAACACTGAAGCTTTCTTT.

J is TRBJ2-3 and V is TRBV2; 7 bases map to TRBD2. CDR1 is SNHLY and CDR2 is FYNNEI in the germline V gene. The CDR3 extends over 11 amino acids. The CDR3: CAGAGADTQYF. The DNA of the CDR3 is TGTGCAGGGGCGGGAGCTGATACGCAGTATTTT.

A few counts support this clonotype. DNA for the CDR3: TGCAGCGTGACGGACTATCGTCAGGAGACCCAGTACTTC. This sequence encodes CSVTDYRQETQYF. The chain links TRBV29-1 to TRBJ2-5, with D possibly TRBD2 on 6 matching bases. The V end lost 6 bases, the J end lost 5 bases, and 16 bases lay between the germline ends. The germline gives CDR1 SQVTM, CDR2 ANQGSEA. The CDR3 totals 13 residues.

This rearrangement joins TRBV9 to TRBJ1-2; D is possibly TRBD1 (6 bases). V shed 6 bases and J shed 3 bases, with 15 bases lying between them. CDR1 is SGDLS and CDR2 is YYNGEE in the germline V gene. The CDR3 length is 14 residues. The CDR3 DNA is TGTGCCAGCAAACCCGACGGGGGCCACTATGGCTACACCTTC. Residues: CASKPDGGHYGYTF.

This clonotype was observed at least ten times. The V call is TRBV12-3 or TRBV12-4, the J call TRBJ2-1; 9 bases line up with TRBD1. The CDR3 has 15 residues. With 6 bases clipped from V and 14 bases from J, the junction kept 17 bases outside the gene matches. The CDR3: CASSLPRTGEVKKFF. Written as DNA, the CDR3 is TGTGCCAGCAGCCTCCCCAGGACAGGGGAGGTGAAGAAGTTCTTC.

This clonotype was recorded at least ten times. The V and J genes are TRBV6-5 and TRBJ1-6; TRBD1 agrees at 8 bases. Germline CDR1 MNHEY, CDR2 SVGAGI. The V gene end was trimmed by 4 bases and the J gene end by 9 bases; junction bases not matched to a gene: 5. This CDR3 is built from 14 residues. This CDR3 reads CASSSGTGGSPLHF. CDR3 nucleotides: TGTGCCAGCAGTTCCGGGACAGGCGGTTCACCCCTCCACTTT.